Listed here are 9 T cell receptor beta chains from one sample, sequenced in a study of blood T cells in healthy people across ages (dated by TCRdb to between 2014 and 2017). Library preparation used 5' RACE. TCRdb names Illumina HiSeq 2500 as the instrument used. A second PCR of 7 to 11 cycles was run with a J-beta primer mix and a sample-barcoded 5' primer. The public reads were reprocessed in TCRdb via fastp at Q25 and MiXCR, keeping in-frame beta chains. Every CDR3 protein is listed once, alongside the most common genes and DNA of its rows. The sample contains around 750,000 distinct CDR3 sequences, about 48% of them found a single time. The ten top clones hold around 40% of the sample. The material sequenced was blood. Receptor source: an elderly man in good health.

The genes are TRBV28 and TRBJ2-1, with D perhaps matching TRBD2 (6 bases). In germline, CDR1 is MDHEN, CDR2 SYDVKM. Trimming removed 6 bases at V and 3 bases at J, with 18 bases between. The CDR3 is 16 residues long. This chain's CDR3 is CASSHSLRGGYNEQFF. The CDR3, as DNA: TGTGCCAGCAGCCACTCCCTGCGGGGAGGCTACAATGAGCAGTTCTTC.

The chain is built from TRBV7-2 and TRBJ1-1; no reliable D call. The CDR3 has 13 residues. The V end lost 5 bases, the J end lost 5 bases, and 12 bases lay between the germline ends. The V gene's germline CDR1 is SGHTA and CDR2 FQGNSA. Written as DNA, the CDR3 is TGTGCCAGCAGCGTAGGAACTCAGACTGAAGCTTTCTTT. Amino acid sequence: CASSVGTQTEAFF.

The chain carries TRBV10-1 and TRBJ2-5; D tentatively reads TRBD1 or TRBD2 (5 bases each). The germline V gene encodes CDR1 WNHNN and CDR2 SYGVQD (reference sequence). The CDR3 totals 14 residues. V was trimmed by 5 bases and J by 11 bases, leaving 21 bases between them. CDR3 coding DNA: TGCGCCAGCAGTCCCGGGACGGATACAATGACGCAGTACTTC. Residues: CASSPGTDTMTQYF.

The chain recombines TRBV20-1 with TRBJ2-1, with 7 bases fitting TRBD2. Germline V CDR1 and CDR2: DFQATT, SNEGSKA (reference sequence). CDR3 size: 16 residues. With 6 bases clipped from V and 6 bases from J, the junction kept 17 bases outside the gene matches. Here the CDR3 reads CSAETISGRQSNEQFF. The CDR3 nucleotides read TGCAGTGCCGAGACGATTAGCGGGCGTCAGTCCAATGAGCAGTTCTTC.

This chain links TRBV3-1 with TRBJ1-5; D is unresolved. The CDR3 has 13 amino acids. The V gene lost 4 bases and the J gene lost 7 bases, with 11 bases spanning the gap. Looked up from germline, CDR1 is LGHDT and CDR2 is YNNKEL (reference sequence). CDR3 protein: CASSPRVSQPQHF. DNA for the CDR3: TGTGCCAGCAGCCCTCGTGTGAGCCAGCCCCAGCATTTT.

This clonotype has more than one count but fewer than ten. The V call is TRBV3-1, the J call TRBJ2-5; either TRBD1 or TRBD2 may supply D (5 bases each). The CDR3 is 14 amino acids. CDR1 and CDR2 from the germline V gene are LGHDT and YNNKEL (reference sequence). V was shortened by 1 base and J by 3 bases, with 9 bases between the two germline ends. CDR3 DNA sequence: TGTGCCAGCAGCCAAGGGGGACGGGAAGAGACCCAGTACTTC. This gives the protein CASSQGGREETQYF.

This chain joins TRBV12-5 and TRBJ2-7, with TRBD2 matching over 12 bases. The end of the DNA fits TRBJ2-5 better, so the J call may be wrong. The CDR3 is 17 residues long. Germline CDR1 LGHNT, CDR2 FRNRAP. CDR3 nucleotides: TGTGCTAGTGGTTTGCCGCTACTAGCGGGAGGACGGGGGACCCAGTACTTC. It specifies CASGLPLLAGGRGTQYF.

This clonotype was picked up a small number of times. The genes are TRBV6-4 and TRBJ2-1, with TRBD2 as a possible D gene (6 bases). Germline CDR1 is MRHNA and CDR2 is SNTAGT. Trimming stripped 6 bases from V and 6 bases from J, with 12 bases between. CDR3 length equals 13 residues. In DNA, the CDR3 is TGTGCCAGCAGCTCGACTAGGGGCAATGAGCAGTTCTTC. This sequence encodes CASSSTRGNEQFF.

The V call is TRBV6-6, the J call TRBJ2-5; D is undetermined. This CDR3 is built from 13 residues. Germline CDR1 is MNHNY and CDR2 is SVGAGI (reference sequence). V gave up 5 bases and J gave up 11 bases, with 18 bases separating them. In nucleotides, the CDR3 is TGTGCCAGCAGTATAATAGCTTTTGGTGAGCAGTACTTC. It encodes CASSIIAFGEQYF.